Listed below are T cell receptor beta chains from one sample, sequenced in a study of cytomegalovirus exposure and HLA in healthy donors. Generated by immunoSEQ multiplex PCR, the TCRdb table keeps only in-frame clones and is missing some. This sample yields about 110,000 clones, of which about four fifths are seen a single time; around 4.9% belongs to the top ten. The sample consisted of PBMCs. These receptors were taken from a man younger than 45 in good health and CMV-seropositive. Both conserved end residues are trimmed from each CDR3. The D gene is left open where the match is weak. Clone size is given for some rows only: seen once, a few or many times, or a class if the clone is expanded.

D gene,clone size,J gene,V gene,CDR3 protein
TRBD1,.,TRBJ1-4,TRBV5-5,ASSSLDRGEKLF
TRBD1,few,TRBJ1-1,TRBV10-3,AITSDREDTEAF
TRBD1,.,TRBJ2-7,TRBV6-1,ASSPTGTGAYEQY
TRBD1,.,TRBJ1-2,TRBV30,AWDLGRGLGYT
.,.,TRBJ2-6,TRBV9,ASSAPVDRAGANVLT
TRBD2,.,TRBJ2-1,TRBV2,ASQFAGGTYNEQF
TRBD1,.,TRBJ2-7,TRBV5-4,ASSAGQGTGEQY
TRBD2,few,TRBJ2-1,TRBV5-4,ASSLTGLASYNEQF
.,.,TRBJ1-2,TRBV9,ASSVEGAYYGYT
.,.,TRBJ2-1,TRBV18,ASSPTEDNEQF
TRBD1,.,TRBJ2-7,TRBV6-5,ASRKRQGAYEQY
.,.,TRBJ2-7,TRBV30,AWRGAAGEQY
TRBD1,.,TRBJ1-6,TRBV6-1,ASSELGQANSPLH
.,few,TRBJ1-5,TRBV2,ASSGQFNQPQH
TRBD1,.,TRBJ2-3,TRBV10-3,AISEGTDGDTQY
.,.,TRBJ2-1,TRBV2,ASRPLGAYNEQF